This T cell receptor (beta chain) was sequenced during a study of T cell clonality in common variable immunodeficiency (dated by TCRdb to about 2015). Findings and caveats that apply to the study as a whole: Correlations of repertoire features with clinical complications were constrained by heterogeneity among patients within the CVID cohort. The authors noted that sequencing repertoires of T cell subpopulations would be needed to clarify what caused the increased clonality in CVID. Fewer TCRbeta clones were shared among CVID subjects than among healthy controls (p < 0.0001). Although equal DNA input was used, an average of roughly 89,000 unique sequences per sample was obtained for controls, compared with some 30,000 for CVID samples. Reportedly, TCRbeta sequences from CVID had fewer deletions and N-nucleotide insertions, and highly modified clones with 13 or more V deletions were absent from CVID. Compared with healthy controls, CVID subjects showed increased TCRbeta clonality (t-test p = 0.018), a feature most characteristic of about a third of subjects.

For sequencing input, CVID and control samples contributed equivalent amounts of genomic DNA. For every sample, a 60 bp segment covering the rearranged TCRbeta CDR3 region was amplified and then sequenced. The immunoSEQ assay, a bias-corrected multiplex PCR with high-throughput sequencing, was employed for TCRbeta amplification. The original methods were these. Every unique nucleotide sequence counted as a clone and was annotated with V, D and J genes, copy number and frequency. Sequences were labeled productive if in frame, and non-productive if out of frame or containing stop codons. As previously described, clonality was computed from Shannon's entropy. The predicted amino acid sequences of productive clones were used to derive the mean CDR3 Kyte-Doolittle hydropathy. Hierarchical clustering of scaled V gene usage was performed with the R hclust function using Manhattan distance and complete linkage. To assess clone sharing by CDR3 amino acid sequence, 12 repertoires per group were resampled over 100 rounds. The repertoires were screened for some 70 published EBV-specific TCRbeta sequences and approximately 240 published CMV-specific TCRbeta sequences. Analysis left out a couple of CVID samples that produced under 10,000 sequences, so some 45 CVID repertoires remained. As stored in TCRdb, this immuneACCESS dataset retains in-frame rearrangements with V and J assigned. A fraction of the clones does not appear; measured against another copy, unresolved V genes explain less than half of the discrepancy, and the remainder lacks a known reason. The DNA was the basis for D and trimming; V, J and clone size are from that table. This sample is represented by some 50,000 clones, with no singletons among them. Of the sample, about 6% is held by the ten largest clones.

Predominantly Caucasian heritage was noted among both the CVID patients and the healthy controls. From each donor, about 5 to 8 ml of heparinized peripheral whole blood was collected. TCRbeta CDR3 repertoires were sequenced from genomic DNA of adults with common variable immune deficiency (CVID) and healthy adult controls. There were about 22 healthy adult volunteers in the control group (around twelve female and approximately ten male), ranging in age from about 23 to 75 years, with a mean age of roughly 35. Diluted blood was subjected to density centrifugation over Hypaque 1077 or Ficoll-Paque for isolation of peripheral blood mononuclear cells. Unsorted mononuclear cells served as the source of genomic DNA, which was extracted either by Qiagen column purification or by a centrifugation-based method. This clone has a count of ten or more. No antigen is known for it. This sequence was found in a person aged 18 to 70 in good health. The sequenced sample was peripheral blood mononuclear cells.

Partial CDR3 DNA: TGCGCCAGCAGCTTTTTCACTTTCGGAGAGACC. Its coded protein is CASSFFTFGET. The full-length CDR3 reads as CASSFFTFGETQYF. The receptor chain draws on TRBV5-1 and TRBJ2-5; too little of a D gene remains to name it. The read ends 3 residues early relative to the CDR3; the germline J gene fills the gap. The germline V gene provides CDR1 SGHRS and CDR2 YFSETQ. The CDR3 starts with the cysteine, ends with the phenylalanine, and has 14 residues. Only the CDR3 bases that were read are kept: 33 of them, in frame from base 1. V loses 2 bases of germline sequence and J loses 4 bases, and the interval between the two ends is 12 bases.